One sample yielded the 18 T cell receptor beta chains listed below, sequenced in a study of CD8 T cells in ankylosing spondylitis. Study-level results: There was a TCR beta motif, made of fewer than 10 highly homologous variants, that appeared characteristic of ankylosing spondylitis blood.

These receptors' antigens are unknown. TCRdb ran MiXCR on the 5' RACE reads and lists one entry per CDR3 protein. The table includes over 700,000 distinct CDR3 sequences, under 20% detected once. Sequencing input: blood, either unsorted or a sorted T cell fraction (not recorded which). The receptor set was obtained from a male donor with ankylosing spondylitis.

The J gene is TRBJ2-2, the V gene TRBV3-1; a weak D match, TRBD2 (6 bases). Trimming removed 10 bases at V and 6 bases at J, with 15 bases between. CDR1 LGHDT and CDR2 YNNKEL come from the germline V gene (reference sequence). The CDR3 extends over 13 amino acids. The DNA of the CDR3 is TGTGCCACCGCCACCGGGAGCCCCGGGGAGCTGTTTTTT. As protein: CATATGSPGELFF.

The chain recombines TRBV9 with TRBJ2-3, with 13 positions matching TRBD2. Per the germline V gene, CDR1 is SGDLS and CDR2 is YYNGEE. The ends lost 0 bases at V and 5 bases at J; junction bases unmatched: 3. This CDR3 has 16 amino acids. The CDR3 sequence is CASSVGLAGGEDTQYF. In DNA form, the CDR3 reads TGTGCCAGCAGCGTAGGACTAGCGGGGGGTGAAGATACGCAGTATTTT.

This clonotype was detected a few times. The genes are TRBV5-1 and TRBJ1-2; 7 bases agree with TRBD1. This CDR3 has 15 residues. Germline V gene data show CDR1 as SGHRS and CDR2 as YFSETQ. Unmatched junction bases numbered 7, after V lost 2 bases and J lost 3 bases. CDR3 sequence: CASSFTGAPDYGYTF. In DNA, the CDR3 is TGCGCCAGCAGCTTCACAGGGGCTCCGGACTATGGCTACACCTTC.

This chain joins TRBV7-3 and TRBJ2-3; 8 bases align to TRBD2. The ends lost 4 bases at V and 1 base at J; junction bases unmatched: 4. This CDR3 region has 15 residues. The germline CDR1 and CDR2 sequences are SGHTA and FQGTGA. CDR3 DNA: TGTGCCAGCAGCTCGGCCGGGGGGGGCACAGATACGCAGTATTTT. Its translation: CASSSAGGGTDTQYF.

The CDR3, as DNA: TGTGCCAGCAGTAAATCGGGGGTAAATTCACCCCTCCACTTT. This gives the protein CASSKSGVNSPLHF. The rearrangement joins TRBV2 to TRBJ1-6; TRBD1 is a possible D gene (5 bases). Germline values: CDR1 SNHLY, CDR2 FYNNEI. V shed 5 bases and J shed 7 bases, with 12 bases lying between them. CDR3 length: 14 residues.

V is TRBV3-1 and J is TRBJ1-6; D remains ambiguous. Germline-derived CDR1 and CDR2 are LGHDT and YNNKEL (reference sequence). The CDR3 is 14 amino acids. The germline V and J ends were trimmed by 2 bases and 5 bases, with 7 bases remaining between them. CDR3 nucleotide sequence: TGTGCCAGCAGCCAAATAACGGATAATTCACCCCTCCACTTT. It specifies CASSQITDNSPLHF.

The CDR3 DNA reads as TGCGCCAGCAGCTTGGAACCGCAGGGGGCCCATAGCAATCAGCCCCAGCATTTT. Protein sequence: CASSLEPQGAHSNQPQHF. The rearrangement uses TRBV5-1 and TRBJ1-5, with 8 nucleotides matching TRBD1. CDR1 and CDR2 (germline): SGHRS, YFSETQ. This CDR3 contains 18 residues. V lost 0 bases and J lost 0; bases outside the gene matches: 8.

The gene calls are TRBV2 and TRBJ2-3, with D maybe TRBD1 (5 bases). In germline, CDR1 is SNHLY, CDR2 FYNNEI. The CDR3 runs to 15 residues. V dropped 3 bases and J dropped 6 bases, with 16 bases sitting between them. The CDR3: CASSENRSPWDTQYF. DNA for the CDR3: TGTGCCAGCAGTGAGAACAGGTCCCCCTGGGATACGCAGTATTTT.

This clonotype occurred many times. The gene calls are TRBV5-1 and TRBJ2-2, with TRBD1 identical over 7 bases. Germline V gene lookup returns CDR1 SGHRS and CDR2 YFSETQ. J lost 6 bases, V lost 1 base, and 0 bases had no gene match. This CDR3 comprises 13 residues. CDR3 loop: CASSLQGAGELFF. The CDR3 coding sequence is TGCGCCAGCAGCTTGCAGGGGGCCGGGGAGCTGTTTTTT.

The table lists this clonotype with a few counts. CDR3 DNA: TGCAGTGCTAGGGGACAGACGAGCTCCTACGAGCAGTACTTC. It is translated as CSARGQTSSYEQYF. The chain has TRBV20-1 and TRBJ2-7; 7 nucleotides match TRBD1. The CDR3 totals 14 residues. The trim removed 3 bases at V and 0 bases at J, leaving 5 bases unmatched. The germline gives CDR1 DFQATT, CDR2 SNEGSKA (reference sequence).

This sequence joins TRBV20-1 and TRBJ2-1, with 7 bases fitting TRBD2. CDR3 length equals 15 residues. Germline V gene data show CDR1 as DFQATT and CDR2 as SNEGSKA (reference sequence). Losses at the gene ends were 7 bases for V and 6 bases for J; bases not matched to a gene: 15. The CDR3 DNA reads as TGCAGTGAAGAGTTGGGCGGCGGGAGAGGCAATGAGCAGTTCTTC. Translated, it gives CSEELGGGRGNEQFF.

For the CDR3, the DNA is TGCAGCGCAGAGACACACAGGGGTGGGATTGAGCAGTTCTTC. Amino acids: CSAETHRGGIEQFF. V usage is TRBV29-1 and J usage is TRBJ2-1; TRBD1 aligns across 7 bases. The V gene's germline CDR1 is SQVTM and CDR2 ANQGSEA. J gave up 9 bases and V 7 bases, and 15 bases lay outside the gene matches. The CDR3 extends over 14 amino acids.

This clonotype was detected only a few times. The chain couples TRBV9 to TRBJ1-4; D unclear. Per the germline V gene, CDR1 is SGDLS and CDR2 is YYNGEE. Trimming took 2 bases from V and 0 from J, leaving 11 bases between them. The CDR3 consists of 16 residues. CDR3 in amino acids: CASSVSGGATNEKLFF. DNA of the CDR3: TGTGCCAGCAGCGTTTCAGGTGGAGCAACTAATGAAAAACTGTTTTTT. The complete variable domain, with remaining parts taken from reference TRBV9 and TRBJ1-4, reads DSGVTQTPKHLITATGQRVTLRCSPRSGDLSVYWYQQSLDQGLQFLIQYYNGEERAKGNILERFSAQQFPDLHSELNLSSLELGDSALYFCASSVSGGATNEKLFFGSGTQLSVL.

This clonotype showed up just a few times. The chain links TRBV7-2 to TRBJ2-1; 10 bases fit TRBD2. This CDR3 is 15 amino acids long. Germline V gives CDR1 SGHTA, CDR2 FQGNSA. Losses at the gene ends were 7 bases for V and 5 bases for J; bases not matched to a gene: 8. The CDR3 bases are TGTGCCAGCACCCGAGGGACTAGCGCAGACAATGAGCAGTTCTTC. Translating it yields CASTRGTSADNEQFF.

The chain uses TRBV4-3 and TRBJ2-7, with D perhaps TRBD1 or TRBD2 (5 bases each). The V end lost 1 base, the J end lost 5 bases, and 18 bases lay between the germline ends. The CDR3 consists of 16 residues. CDR1 and CDR2 from the germline V gene are LGHNA and YSLEER. DNA of the CDR3: TGCGCCAGCAGCCAAGTGGTGGGGGTACCCTCGGACGAGCAGTACTTC. Residues: CASSQVVGVPSDEQYF.

V gene TRBV6-1 combines with J gene TRBJ2-2; 8 bases agree with TRBD1. J lost 4 bases, V lost 6 bases, and 10 bases had no gene match. Germline V gene lookup returns CDR1 MNHNS and CDR2 SASEGT. This CDR3 has 16 residues. The CDR3 DNA reads as TGTGCCAGCAGCCCCACAGGGGGTATTAGCACCGGGGAGCTGTTTTTT. Translating it yields CASSPTGGISTGELFF.

This clonotype turned up a few times. CDR3 nucleotides: TGTGCCAGCAGCGTAGGGACAGGGGGCACCTCTGGGGCCAACGTCCTGACTTTC. This sequence encodes CASSVGTGGTSGANVLTF. V is TRBV9 and J is TRBJ2-6; TRBD1 agrees at 11 bases. V trimming: 0 bases; J trimming: 0 bases; junction bases outside the gene matches: 2. The CDR3 is 18 amino acids. Germline CDR1 SGDLS, CDR2 YYNGEE.

Only a few counts were recorded for this clonotype. This sequence joins TRBV12-3 or TRBV12-4 and TRBJ2-7; weak D call: TRBD2 (6 bases). The CDR3 extends over 15 amino acids. Trimming shortened V by 5 bases and J by 2 bases, and 16 bases separated the two germline ends. The CDR3 DNA follows: TGTGCCAGCAGTGCCCCTAGCGCGAACGCCTACGAGCAGTACTTC. Its protein is CASSAPSANAYEQYF.